The 4 T cell receptor beta chains given below trace back to one sample, sequenced in a study of blood T cell repertoires in COVID-19. The table came from immunoSEQ multiplex PCR; TCRdb's copy has only in-frame clones and leaves some out. Here the sample spans roughly 300,000 clones, around 86% being singletons. Sequencing input: peripheral blood. Receptor source: a woman aged 40 to 50 who had recovered from COVID-19.

Note on this clone: One end of the junction is discordant with germline, which a read error may explain. The rearrangement joins TRBV2 to TRBJ1-2; 9 bases map to TRBD1. In germline, CDR1 is SNHLY, CDR2 FYNNEI. CDR3 length: 15 residues. This CDR3 reads CASSQAQGAPGGYTF. The CDR3, as DNA: TGTGCCAGCAGTCAAGCACAGGGGGCGCCCGGTGGCTACACCTTC.

V and J are TRBV28 and TRBJ1-2, with D maybe TRBD1 (5 bases). The CDR3 runs 16 residues. Trimming removed 1 base at V and 3 bases at J, with 15 bases between. The V gene's germline CDR1 is MDHEN and CDR2 SYDVKM. The DNA for the CDR3 is TGTGCCAGCAGTTTATTAATCCGTGGGGGGGACTATGGCTACACCTTC. Protein product: CASSLLIRGGDYGYTF.

The sample holds a few counts of this clone. The chain couples TRBV30 to TRBJ1-4; D perhaps matches TRBD1 (6 bases). Trimming took off 2 bases at V and 8 bases at J, with 9 bases between the two ends. Germline values: CDR1 GTSNPN, CDR2 SVGIG (reference sequence). CDR3 size: 12 residues. CDR3 loop: CAWSQTGEKLFF. Written as DNA, the CDR3 is TGTGCCTGGAGTCAAACAGGGGAAAAACTGTTTTTT. Filled out from reference TRBV30 and TRBJ1-4, the complete variable domain reads SQTIHQWPATLVQPVGSPLSLECTVEGTSNPNLYWYRQAAGRGLQLLFYSVGIGQISSEVPQNLSASRPQDRQFILSSKKLLLSDSGFYLCAWSQTGEKLFFGSGTQLSVL.

This rearrangement joins TRBV9 to TRBJ2-1; 9 nucleotides line up with TRBD2. J gave up 9 bases and V 0 bases, and 7 bases lay outside the gene matches. Germline V lookup: CDR1 SGDLS, CDR2 YYNGEE. The CDR3 length is 15 residues. CDR3 in DNA: TGTGCCAGCAGCGTAGGTTCTAGCGGGGACACTGAGCAGTTCTTC. This encodes CASSVGSSGDTEQFF.